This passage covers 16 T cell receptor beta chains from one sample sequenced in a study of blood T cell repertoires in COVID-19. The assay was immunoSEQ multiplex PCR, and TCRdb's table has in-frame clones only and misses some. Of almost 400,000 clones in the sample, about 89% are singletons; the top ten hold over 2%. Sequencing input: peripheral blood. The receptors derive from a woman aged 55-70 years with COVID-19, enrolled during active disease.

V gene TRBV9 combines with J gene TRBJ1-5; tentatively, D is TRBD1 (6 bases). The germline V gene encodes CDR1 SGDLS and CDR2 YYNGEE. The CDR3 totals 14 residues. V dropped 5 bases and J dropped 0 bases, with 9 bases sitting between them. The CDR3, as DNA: TGTGCCAGCAGTGGACAGCTTAGCAATCAGCCCCAGCATTTT. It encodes CASSGQLSNQPQHF.

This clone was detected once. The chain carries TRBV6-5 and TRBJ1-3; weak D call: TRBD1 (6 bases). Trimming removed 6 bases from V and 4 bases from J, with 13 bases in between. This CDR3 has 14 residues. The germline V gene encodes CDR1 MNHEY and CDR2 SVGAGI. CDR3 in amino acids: CASRVTGRGNTIYF. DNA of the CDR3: TGTGCCAGCAGGGTTACAGGGAGAGGAAACACCATATATTTT.

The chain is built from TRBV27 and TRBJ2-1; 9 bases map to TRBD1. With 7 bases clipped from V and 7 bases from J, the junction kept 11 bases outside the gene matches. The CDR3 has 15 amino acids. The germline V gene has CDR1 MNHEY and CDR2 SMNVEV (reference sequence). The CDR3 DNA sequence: TGTGCCAGCACCGCACCGGGACAGGGATTTAATGAGCAGTTCTTC. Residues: CASTAPGQGFNEQFF.

The CDR3 loop reads CASSYRQGPWAFF. In DNA, the CDR3 is TGTGCCAGCAGTTACAGGCAGGGGCCTTGGGCTTTCTTT. The chain employs TRBV6-6 and TRBJ1-1; D possibly corresponds to TRBD1 (6 bases). Trimming shortened V by 2 bases and J by 11 bases, and 15 bases separated the two germline ends. The CDR3 loop spans 13 amino acids. Germline V lookup: CDR1 MNHNY, CDR2 SVGAGI (reference sequence).

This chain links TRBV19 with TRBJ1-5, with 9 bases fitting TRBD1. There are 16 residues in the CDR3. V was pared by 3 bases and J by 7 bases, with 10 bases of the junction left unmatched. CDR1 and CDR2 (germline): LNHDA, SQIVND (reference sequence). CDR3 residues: CASSIRGQGGWQPQHF. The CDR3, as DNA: TGTGCCAGTAGTATCAGGGGACAGGGAGGGTGGCAGCCCCAGCATTTT.

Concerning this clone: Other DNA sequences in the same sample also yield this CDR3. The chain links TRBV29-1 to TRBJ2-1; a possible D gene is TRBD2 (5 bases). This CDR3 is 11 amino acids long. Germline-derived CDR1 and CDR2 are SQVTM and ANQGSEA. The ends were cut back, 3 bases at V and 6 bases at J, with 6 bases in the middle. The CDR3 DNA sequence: TGCAGCGTTGAGGGGAGCAATGAGCAGTTCTTC. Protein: CSVEGSNEQFF.

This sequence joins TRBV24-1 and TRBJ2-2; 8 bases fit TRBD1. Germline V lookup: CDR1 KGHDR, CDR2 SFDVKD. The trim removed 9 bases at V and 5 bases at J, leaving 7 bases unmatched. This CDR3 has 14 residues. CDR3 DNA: TGTGCCACCGGCAGACAGGGGCCGACCGGGGAGCTGTTTTTT. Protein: CATGRQGPTGELFF.

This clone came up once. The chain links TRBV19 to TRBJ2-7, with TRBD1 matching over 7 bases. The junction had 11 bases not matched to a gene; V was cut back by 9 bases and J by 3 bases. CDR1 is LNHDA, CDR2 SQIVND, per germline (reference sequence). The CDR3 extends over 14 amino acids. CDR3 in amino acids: CASPPRTGNYEQYF. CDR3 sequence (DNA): TGTGCCAGCCCTCCCAGGACAGGTAACTACGAGCAGTACTTC. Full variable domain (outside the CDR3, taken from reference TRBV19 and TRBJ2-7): DGGITQSPKYLFRKEGQNVTLSCEQNLNHDAMYWYRQDPGQGLRLIYYSQIVNDFQKGDIAEGYSVSREKKESFPLTVTSAQKNPTAFYLCASPPRTGNYEQYFGPGTRLTVT.

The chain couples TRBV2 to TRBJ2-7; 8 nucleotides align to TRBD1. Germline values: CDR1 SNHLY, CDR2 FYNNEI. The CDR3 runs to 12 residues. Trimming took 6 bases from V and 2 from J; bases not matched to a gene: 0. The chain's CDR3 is CASRDRAYEQYF. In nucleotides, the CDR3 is TGTGCCAGCAGGGACAGGGCCTACGAGCAGTACTTC.

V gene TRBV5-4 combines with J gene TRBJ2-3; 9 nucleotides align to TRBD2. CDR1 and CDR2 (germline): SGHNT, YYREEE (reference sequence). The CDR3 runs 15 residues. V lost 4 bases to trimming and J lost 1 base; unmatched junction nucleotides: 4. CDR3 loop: CASSLSGGRTDTQYF. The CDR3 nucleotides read TGTGCCAGCAGCCTTAGCGGGGGCCGCACAGATACGCAGTATTTT.

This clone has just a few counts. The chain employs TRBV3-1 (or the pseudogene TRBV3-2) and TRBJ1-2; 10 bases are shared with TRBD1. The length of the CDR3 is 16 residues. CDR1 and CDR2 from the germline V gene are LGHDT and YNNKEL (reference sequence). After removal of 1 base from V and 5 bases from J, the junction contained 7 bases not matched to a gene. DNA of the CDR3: TGTGCCAGCAGCCAAGTTCCGGGACAGGGGTCATATGGCTACACCTTC. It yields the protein CASSQVPGQGSYGYTF.

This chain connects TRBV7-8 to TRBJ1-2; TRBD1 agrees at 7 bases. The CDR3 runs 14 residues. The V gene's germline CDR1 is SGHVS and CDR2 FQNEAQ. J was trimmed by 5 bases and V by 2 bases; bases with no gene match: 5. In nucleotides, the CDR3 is TGTGCCAGCAGCTTACTCGAGACAGGGTATGGCTACACCTTC. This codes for CASSLLETGYGYTF.

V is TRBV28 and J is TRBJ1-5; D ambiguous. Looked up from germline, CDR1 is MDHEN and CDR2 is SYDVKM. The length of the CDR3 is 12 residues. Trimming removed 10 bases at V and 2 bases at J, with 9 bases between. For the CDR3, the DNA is TGTGCCACCGGAGGCGGCAATCAGCCCCAGCATTTT. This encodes CATGGGNQPQHF. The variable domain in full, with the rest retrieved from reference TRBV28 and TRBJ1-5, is DVKVTQSSRYLVKRTGEKVFLECVQDMDHENMFWYRQDPGLGLRLIYFSYDVKMKEKGDIPEGYSVSREKKERFSLILESASTNQTSMYLCATGGGNQPQHFGDGTRLSIL.

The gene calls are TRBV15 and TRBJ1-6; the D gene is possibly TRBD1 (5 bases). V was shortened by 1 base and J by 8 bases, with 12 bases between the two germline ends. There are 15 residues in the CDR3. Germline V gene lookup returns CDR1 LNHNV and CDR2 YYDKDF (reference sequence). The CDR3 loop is CATSRGEAGHSPLHF. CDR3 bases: TGTGCCACCAGCAGAGGGGAGGCGGGGCATTCACCCCTCCACTTT. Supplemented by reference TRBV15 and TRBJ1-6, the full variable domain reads DAMVIQNPRYQVTQFGKPVTLSCSQTLNHNVMYWYQQKSSQAPKLLFHYYDKDFNNEADTPDNFQSRRPNTSFCFLDIRSPGLGDTAMYLCATSRGEAGHSPLHFGNGTRLTVT.

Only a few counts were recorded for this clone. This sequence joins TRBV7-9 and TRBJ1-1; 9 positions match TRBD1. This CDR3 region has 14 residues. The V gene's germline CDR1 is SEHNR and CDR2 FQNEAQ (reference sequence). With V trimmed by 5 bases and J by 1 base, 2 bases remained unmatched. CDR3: CASSPGQGNTEAFF. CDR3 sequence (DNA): TGTGCCAGCAGCCCGGGACAGGGGAACACTGAAGCTTTCTTT.

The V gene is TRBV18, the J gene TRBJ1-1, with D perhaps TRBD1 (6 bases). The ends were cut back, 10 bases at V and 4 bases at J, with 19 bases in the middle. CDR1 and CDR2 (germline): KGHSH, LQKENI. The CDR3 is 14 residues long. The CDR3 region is CATLRGRGSTEAFF. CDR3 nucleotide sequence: TGTGCCACCCTCCGGGGCAGGGGTTCCACTGAAGCTTTCTTT.